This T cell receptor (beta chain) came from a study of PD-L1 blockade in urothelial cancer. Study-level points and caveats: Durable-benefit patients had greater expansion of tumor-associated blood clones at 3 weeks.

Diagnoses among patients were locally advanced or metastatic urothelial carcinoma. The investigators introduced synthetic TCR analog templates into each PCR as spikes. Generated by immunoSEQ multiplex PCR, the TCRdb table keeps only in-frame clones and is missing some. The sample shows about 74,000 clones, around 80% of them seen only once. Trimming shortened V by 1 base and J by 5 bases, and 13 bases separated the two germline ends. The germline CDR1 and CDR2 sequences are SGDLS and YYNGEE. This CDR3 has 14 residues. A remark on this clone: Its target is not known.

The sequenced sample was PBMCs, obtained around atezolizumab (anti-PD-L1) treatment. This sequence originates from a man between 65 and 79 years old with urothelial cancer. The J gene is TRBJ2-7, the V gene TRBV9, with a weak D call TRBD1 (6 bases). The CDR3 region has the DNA TGTGCCAGCAGCGTACACCCACGGGACAACGAGCAGTACTTC. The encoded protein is CASSVHPRDNEQYF. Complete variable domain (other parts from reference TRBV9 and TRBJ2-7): DSGVTQTPKHLITATGQRVTLRCSPRSGDLSVYWYQQSLDQGLQFLIQYYNGEERAKGNILERFSAQQFPDLHSELNLSSLELGDSALYFCASSVHPRDNEQYFGPGTRLTVT.